This T cell receptor (beta chain) was captured by sequencing in a study of blood T cell repertoires in COVID-19. On the study more broadly: From the United States, Italy and Spain came samples of acute and convalescent COVID-19.

As originally analysed: Amplified reference gene primers provided the basis for estimating nucleated cell counts. Some clones are missing from TCRdb's copy, which holds only in-frame ones; the method was immunoSEQ multiplex PCR. V and J calls and clone size are those listed in that table; D and trimming were worked out from the DNA. The sample shows 200,000 to 300,000 clones, roughly 84% of them seen only once. The CDR3 has 14 amino acids. Trimming shortened V by 6 bases and J by 11 bases, and 19 bases separated the two germline ends. CDR1 MNHEY and CDR2 SVGAGI come from the germline V gene. V usage is TRBV6-5 and J usage is TRBJ1-4; maybe TRBD1 (5 bases). This receptor was obtained from a man aged 55 to 70 with acute or convalescent COVID-19. The sample consisted of peripheral blood. The CDR3 reads CASRQDSPLGKLFF. CDR3 sequence (DNA): TGTGCCAGCAGACAAGACAGCCCTCTAGGGAAACTGTTTTTT.